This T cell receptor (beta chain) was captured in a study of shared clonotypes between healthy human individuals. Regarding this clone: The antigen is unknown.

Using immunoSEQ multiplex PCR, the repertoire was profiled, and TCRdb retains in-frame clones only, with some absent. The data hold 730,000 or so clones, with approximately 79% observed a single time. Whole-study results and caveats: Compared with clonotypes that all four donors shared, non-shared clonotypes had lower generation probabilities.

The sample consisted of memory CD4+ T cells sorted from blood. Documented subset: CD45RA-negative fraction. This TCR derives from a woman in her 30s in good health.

The CDR3 bases are TGTGCCAGTAGATTTGGGGGCTCTGGGGCCAACGTCCTGACTTTC. This codes for CASRFGGSGANVLTF. The J gene is TRBJ2-6, the V gene TRBV19; possibly TRBD1 or TRBD2 for D (5 bases each). Germline CDR1 and CDR2: LNHDA and SQIVND (reference sequence). Deletions cut 6 bases from V and 0 bases from J, with 9 bases between. The CDR3 spans 15 residues.